This T cell receptor (beta chain) was captured in a study of read filtering for tumor transcriptome and immune sequencing. Across the study: Among patients, 17 to 20 were male and approximately 15 female, aged about 45 to 90 (mean about 69). Overall study findings and caveats: This fraction held mixed bone marrow immune cells after CD138-negative sorting.

This clonotype was counted ten times or more. The target antigen is unknown. Bone marrow was sampled from every patient at the time of active disease. Between the trimmed V and J ends, which lost 3 bases and 5 bases, there was a span of 17 bases. This CDR3 contains 16 residues. Germline CDR1 MDHEN, CDR2 SYDVKM. This library used approximately 370 ng RNA and molecular barcoded adaptors spanning alpha/delta and beta/gamma chains. TCRdb re-called the reads with MiXCR, one entry per CDR3 protein. Among 45,000 to 50,000 distinct CDR3 sequences listed, approximately 12% were seen once. Input material: a population of CD138-negative cells sorted from bone marrow. The source of this sequence is a donor older than 35 with multiple myeloma. The chain links TRBV28 to TRBJ1-5; D might be TRBD1 (6 bases). CDR3: CASSFFTGLRHQPQHF. CDR3 coding DNA: TGTGCCAGCAGTTTCTTCACAGGGCTGAGGCATCAGCCCCAGCATTTT.